A single sample gave rise to the 32 T cell receptor beta chains below, sequenced in a study of blood T cell repertoires in COVID-19. TCRdb keeps only in-frame clones here, not all; method: immunoSEQ multiplex PCR. The sample includes 70,000 to 80,000 clones, around 85% of them seen just once. Specimen: peripheral blood. The receptors originated from an elderly man in a cohort sampled during active COVID-19.

J is TRBJ2-1 and V is TRBV13; 10 nucleotides agree with TRBD2. The CDR3 is 16 amino acids. V lost 5 bases, J lost 2 bases, and 6 bases stayed unmatched. The germline gives CDR1 PRHDT, CDR2 FYEKMQ (reference sequence). The CDR3 region has the DNA TGTGCCAGCAGCACAAGCGGGGGGGACGCCTACAATGAGCAGTTCTTC. Protein product: CASSTSGGDAYNEQFF.

CDR3 in amino acids: CASSSYSNYGYTF. The CDR3 coding sequence is TGTGCCAGCAGTTCCTACTCTAACTATGGCTACACCTTC. The V gene is TRBV6-5, the J gene TRBJ1-2; D gene unclear. CDR1 is MNHEY and CDR2 is SVGAGI in the germline V gene. The CDR3 runs to 13 residues. The V gene lost 4 bases and the J gene lost 0 bases, with 6 bases spanning the gap.

This sequence joins TRBV5-1 and TRBJ2-1, with D perhaps matching TRBD2 (5 bases). CDR3 length equals 15 residues. V was clipped by 1 base and J by 8 bases, with 16 bases between them. The germline gives CDR1 SGHRS, CDR2 YFSETQ. CDR3 sequence: CASSLLGRTRDEQFF. Written as DNA, the CDR3 is TGCGCCAGCAGCTTGCTGGGTAGGACTCGGGATGAGCAGTTCTTC.

This chain connects TRBV10-3 to TRBJ2-3; D unresolved. V was trimmed by 0 bases and J by 4 bases, leaving 5 bases between them. Germline CDR1 is ENHRY and CDR2 is SYGVKD. CDR3 length: 13 residues. The CDR3 DNA reads as TGTGCCATCAGTGAGTCGAGGCCAGATACGCAGTATTTT. It encodes CAISESRPDTQYF.

This sequence joins TRBV5-1 and TRBJ1-4; no clear D gene. CDR3 length: 15 amino acids. Deletions cut 4 bases from V and 0 bases from J, with 10 bases between. Looked up from germline, CDR1 is SGHRS and CDR2 is YFSETQ. As DNA, the CDR3 is TGCGCCAGCAGCCGGGTGAGAGCAACTAATGAAAAACTGTTTTTT. Amino acid sequence: CASSRVRATNEKLFF.

The chain employs TRBV9 and TRBJ1-3; a weak D match, TRBD1 (5 bases). There are 14 residues in the CDR3. V dropped 5 bases and J dropped 2 bases, with 11 bases sitting between them. Germline V CDR1 and CDR2: SGDLS, YYNGEE. For the CDR3, the DNA is TGTGCCAGCAGGCCAGGGTTCGCTGGAAACACCATATATTTT. It specifies CASRPGFAGNTIYF.

The gene calls are TRBV24-1 and TRBJ1-6; TRBD1 might be the D (5 bases). The V end was cut by 4 bases, the J end by 5 bases, with 8 bases between. Looked up from germline, CDR1 is KGHDR and CDR2 is SFDVKD. The CDR3 runs to 14 residues. In DNA form, the CDR3 reads TGTGCCACCAGTGAAGGGGAGGATAATTCACCCCTCCACTTT. Protein product: CATSEGEDNSPLHF.

V usage is TRBV19 and J usage is TRBJ1-1; D is unclear. The CDR3 sequence is 11 residues long. Germline V gives CDR1 LNHDA, CDR2 SQIVND (reference sequence). Trimming stripped 5 bases from V and 4 bases from J, with 5 bases between. CDR3 residues: CASSSFTEAFF. The CDR3 region has the DNA TGTGCCAGTAGTTCATTCACTGAAGCTTTCTTT.

The table lists this clone with a few counts. V usage is TRBV2 and J usage is TRBJ1-5; 7 nucleotides agree with TRBD1. The V segment lost 4 bases and the J segment 6 bases; nucleotides outside the gene matches: 3. The CDR3 is 13 amino acids. CDR1 and CDR2 from the germline V gene are SNHLY and FYNNEI. The DNA for the CDR3 is TGTGCCAGCAGTGCAGGGGGTGTTCAGCCCCAGCATTTT. Translation gives CASSAGGVQPQHF. The full variable domain, with the rest looked up from reference TRBV2 and TRBJ1-5, is EPEVTQTPSHQVTQMGQEVILRCVPISNHLYFYWYRQILGQKVEFLVSFYNNEISEKSEIFDDQFSVERPDGSNFTLKIRSTKLEDSAMYFCASSAGGVQPQHFGDGTRLSIL.

The rearrangement uses TRBV9 and TRBJ1-6, with D possibly matching TRBD1 (5 bases). The germline CDR1 and CDR2 sequences are SGDLS and YYNGEE. The CDR3 is 16 amino acids. V lost 3 bases, J lost 2 bases, and 12 bases lay in between. The CDR3 loop is CASSGKDNAYNSPLHF. CDR3 DNA sequence: TGTGCCAGCAGCGGAAAGGACAACGCCTATAATTCACCCCTCCACTTT.

This chain links TRBV5-1 with TRBJ2-2, with D unresolved. Trimming removed 0 bases at V and 3 bases at J, with 9 bases between. The germline CDR1 and CDR2 sequences are SGHRS and YFSETQ. This CDR3 is 15 amino acids long. CDR3 residues: CASSLASRDTGELFF. The DNA for the CDR3 is TGCGCCAGCAGCTTGGCCTCCCGCGACACCGGGGAGCTGTTTTTT.

This clone was counted a single time. The chain combines TRBV19 with TRBJ2-2; TRBD1 matches 8 bases. The CDR3 is 14 residues long. CDR1 and CDR2 (germline): LNHDA, SQIVND (reference sequence). After removal of 7 bases from V and 5 bases from J, the junction contained 6 bases not matched to a gene. Here the CDR3 reads CASNDRGGTGELFF. The CDR3 region has the DNA TGTGCCAGTAACGACAGGGGCGGGACCGGGGAGCTGTTTTTT. The variable domain in full, completed from reference TRBV19 and TRBJ2-2, reads DGGITQSPKYLFRKEGQNVTLSCEQNLNHDAMYWYRQDPGQGLRLIYYSQIVNDFQKGDIAEGYSVSREKKESFPLTVTSAQKNPTAFYLCASNDRGGTGELFFGEGSRLTVL.

This chain links TRBV5-5 with TRBJ2-1, with 10 nucleotides matching TRBD2. The V gene end was trimmed by 3 bases and the J gene end by 1 base; junction bases not matched to a gene: 16. Germline CDR1 and CDR2: SGHKS and YYEKEE (reference sequence). The CDR3 length is 20 residues. DNA of the CDR3: TGTGCCAGCAGCTCTACAGCCCCGGGACTAGCGACCCTATCCTACAATGAGCAGTTCTTC. It is translated as CASSSTAPGLATLSYNEQFF.

The rearrangement links TRBV19 to TRBJ2-7; possibly TRBD1 for D (6 bases). Trimming removed 5 bases at V and 1 base at J, with 9 bases between. CDR1 and CDR2 from the germline V gene are LNHDA and SQIVND (reference sequence). This CDR3 has 13 amino acids. CDR3 protein: CASSPDRSYEQYF. The CDR3 DNA follows: TGTGCCAGTAGTCCCGACAGGTCCTACGAGCAGTACTTC.

The chain employs TRBV9 and TRBJ2-3; maybe TRBD2 (6 bases). This CDR3 contains 14 residues. Trimming took 0 bases from V and 10 from J, leaving 15 bases between them. Germline V gives CDR1 SGDLS, CDR2 YYNGEE. The CDR3 loop reads CASSVEPGGKPQYF. CDR3 bases: TGTGCCAGCAGCGTAGAACCCGGCGGGAAGCCGCAGTATTTT.

The J gene is TRBJ2-7, the V gene TRBV18; 9 bases map to TRBD2. Per the germline V gene, CDR1 is KGHSH and CDR2 is LQKENI. This CDR3 has 16 residues. V was pared by 3 bases and J by 2 bases, with 8 bases of the junction left unmatched. CDR3 region: CASSPLPRGGTYEQYF. The CDR3 DNA sequence: TGTGCCAGCTCACCGCTTCCGCGGGGGGGCACCTACGAGCAGTACTTC.

The chain couples TRBV4-3 to TRBJ2-7; 7 positions agree with TRBD2. The V segment lost 0 bases and the J segment 0 bases; nucleotides outside the gene matches: 5. CDR3 size: 16 residues. Germline V gives CDR1 LGHNA, CDR2 YSLEER. The CDR3 spells CASSQEGGDHSYEQYF. CDR3 DNA sequence: TGCGCCAGCAGCCAAGAGGGGGGGGACCACTCCTACGAGCAGTACTTC.

The chain carries TRBV10-3 and TRBJ1-2; TRBD1 aligns across 11 bases. The CDR3 is 14 amino acids. V was pared by 5 bases and J by 5 bases, with 4 bases of the junction left unmatched. Germline CDR1 is ENHRY and CDR2 is SYGVKD. In DNA form, the CDR3 reads TGTGCCATCAGTACCGGGACAGGGGGATATGGCTACACCTTC. Its protein is CAISTGTGGYGYTF.

As regards this clone: The junction differs from germline at one of its ends, possibly a read error. The J gene is TRBJ2-5, the V gene TRBV30, with 9 positions matching TRBD2. Germline V CDR1 and CDR2: GTSNPN, SVGIG (reference sequence). This CDR3 has 11 residues. CDR3 residues: CHRRGGETQYF. For the CDR3, the DNA is TGCCACCGGCGGGGGGGGGAGACCCAGTACTTC.

V gene TRBV5-4 combines with J gene TRBJ2-2, with 15 bases matching TRBD2. Per the germline V gene, CDR1 is SGHNT and CDR2 is YYREEE (reference sequence). The CDR3 loop spans 16 amino acids. Trimming cost V 4 bases and J 3 bases; bases outside gene matches: 1. This CDR3 is CASSGTSGGYTGELFF. The CDR3 coding sequence is TGTGCCAGCAGCGGGACTAGCGGGGGGTACACCGGGGAGCTGTTTTTT.

V is TRBV20-1 and J is TRBJ1-6; 7 bases align to TRBD1. V gave up 3 bases and J gave up 7 bases; unmatched junction bases: 6. Germline V gene lookup returns CDR1 DFQATT and CDR2 SNEGSKA (reference sequence). The CDR3 has 14 residues. This chain's CDR3 is CSASRQGDNSPLHF. CDR3 nucleotide sequence: TGCAGTGCTAGTAGACAGGGAGACAATTCACCCCTCCACTTT.

The V gene is TRBV5-1, the J gene TRBJ1-2, with D maybe TRBD1 (6 bases). Germline CDR1 SGHRS, CDR2 YFSETQ. Trimming removed 0 bases from V and 10 bases from J, with 10 bases in between. The CDR3 is 12 amino acids. The CDR3 loop reads CASSLDRADYTF. The CDR3 DNA reads TGCGCCAGCAGCTTGGACAGGGCAGACTACACCTTC.

With regard to this clone: At one end the junction does not follow the germline gene, possibly because of a read error. The chain uses TRBV3-1 (or the pseudogene TRBV3-2) and TRBJ1-3, with D perhaps TRBD1 (6 bases). Germline V gives CDR1 LGHDT, CDR2 YNNKEL (reference sequence). The CDR3 sequence is 14 residues long. This chain's CDR3 is CASSQGAWTGTINF. The DNA for the CDR3 is TGTGCCAGCAGCCAAGGGGCTTGGACCGGGACAATCAATTTT.

About this clone: The DNA is left out, because the CDR3 cannot be placed on it with certainty; the CDR3 is given as TCRdb lists it. The chain couples TRBV2 to TRBJ2-6; the table's TRBD1 call for D was not verified on the DNA. The CDR3 is 16 amino acids long, termini counted. CDR1 and CDR2 (germline): SNHLY, FYNNEI. The CDR3 reads CASIRARGSGANVLTF.

CDR3 loop: CASSRTGASSGYTF. The CDR3 region has the DNA TGTGCCAGCAGCAGGACAGGGGCTTCATCTGGCTACACCTTC. The rearrangement links TRBV5-4 to TRBJ1-2, with 9 nucleotides matching TRBD1. Trimming took 4 bases from V and 7 from J; bases not matched to a gene: 8. Germline values: CDR1 SGHNT, CDR2 YYREEE (reference sequence). The CDR3 contains 14 residues.

This clone was detected only once. The J gene is TRBJ2-5, the V gene TRBV6-5, with a weak D call TRBD1 (6 bases). The length of the CDR3 is 16 residues. Germline loops: CDR1 MNHEY, CDR2 SVGAGI. V was pared by 0 bases and J by 2 bases, with 13 bases between. In DNA, the CDR3 is TGTGCCAGCAGTTACTCGAATGGCAGGGGTCAAGAGACCCAGTACTTC. Protein sequence: CASSYSNGRGQETQYF.

This chain uses TRBV18 with TRBJ1-3; D is uncertain. The CDR3 sequence is 15 residues long. Germline V gene data show CDR1 as KGHSH and CDR2 as LQKENI. V lost 3 bases and J 3 bases, leaving 12 bases between the germline ends. The CDR3 nucleotides are TGTGCCAGCTCACCCAAGATCGGCGGTGGAAACACCATATATTTT. Translated: CASSPKIGGGNTIYF. The whole variable domain, filled in from reference TRBV18 and TRBJ1-3, reads NAGVMQNPRHLVRRRGQEARLRCSPMKGHSHVYWYRQLPEEGLKFMVYLQKENIIDESGMPKERFSAEFPKEGPSILRIQQVVRGDSAAYFCASSPKIGGGNTIYFGEGSWLTVV.

Comment on this clone: The junction does not match germline at one end; this may be a read error. The rearrangement links TRBV27 to TRBJ1-2; the match to TRBD1 covers 7 bases. The CDR3 extends over 13 amino acids. Germline V gives CDR1 MNHEY, CDR2 SMNVEV (reference sequence). The CDR3 loop is CAGSIQGNYGYTF. CDR3 sequence (DNA): TGTGCCGGCAGTATACAGGGGAACTATGGCTACACCTTC.

V usage is TRBV25-1 and J usage is TRBJ1-2, with 10 bases matching TRBD1. After removal of 6 bases from V and 4 bases from J, the junction contained 5 bases not matched to a gene. In germline, CDR1 is MGHDK, CDR2 SYGVNS. This CDR3 is 14 amino acids long. CDR3 in DNA: TGTGCCAGCAGGGGAGGGACAGGGGCCTATGGCTACACCTTC. Its translation: CASRGGTGAYGYTF.

V gene TRBV7-9 combines with J gene TRBJ2-1, with 8 positions matching TRBD1. CDR1 SEHNR and CDR2 FQNEAQ come from the germline V gene (reference sequence). The CDR3 consists of 16 residues. V shed 4 bases, J shed 4 bases, and the junction held 9 bases outside the gene matches. The CDR3 DNA is TGTGCCAGCAGCTCATGGACAGGGAGATTTTACAATGAGCAGTTCTTC. Its protein product is CASSSWTGRFYNEQFF.

The rearrangement uses TRBV7-2 and TRBJ1-2; D is undetermined. V dropped 0 bases and J dropped 5 bases, with 13 bases sitting between them. Looked up from germline, CDR1 is SGHTA and CDR2 is FQGNSA. CDR3 size: 15 residues. DNA for the CDR3: TGTGCCAGCAGCTTAGCGGGCAGGAGGGTATATGGCTACACCTTC. As protein: CASSLAGRRVYGYTF.

The chain carries TRBV3-1 (or the pseudogene TRBV3-2) and TRBJ2-5; TRBD2 matches 9 bases. This CDR3 spans 16 amino acids. Per germline, CDR1 LGHDT and CDR2 YNNKEL (reference sequence). With V trimmed by 6 bases and J by 4 bases, 12 bases remained unmatched. The CDR3 nucleotides are TGTGCCAGCAGTCTCCGGGGCGGGGGGGCCAGAGAGACCCAGTACTTC. Its translation is CASSLRGGGARETQYF.